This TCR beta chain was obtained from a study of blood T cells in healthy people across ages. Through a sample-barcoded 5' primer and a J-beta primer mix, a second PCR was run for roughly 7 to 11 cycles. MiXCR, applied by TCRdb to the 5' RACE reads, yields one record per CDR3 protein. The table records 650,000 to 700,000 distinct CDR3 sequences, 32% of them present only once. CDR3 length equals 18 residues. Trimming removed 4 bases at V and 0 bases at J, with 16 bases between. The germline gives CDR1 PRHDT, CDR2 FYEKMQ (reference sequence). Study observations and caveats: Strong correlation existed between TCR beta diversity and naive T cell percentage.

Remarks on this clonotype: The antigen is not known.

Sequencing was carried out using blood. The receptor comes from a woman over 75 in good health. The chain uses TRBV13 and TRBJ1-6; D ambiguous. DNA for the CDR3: TGTGCCAGCAGCTCCAACCCCGGGCCGAGCTCCTATAATTCACCCCTCCACTTT. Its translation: CASSSNPGPSSYNSPLHF. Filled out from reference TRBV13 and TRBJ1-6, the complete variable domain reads AAGVIQSPRHLIKEKRETATLKCYPIPRHDTVYWYQQGPGQDPQFLISFYEKMQSDKGSIPDRFSAQQFSDYHSELNMSSLELGDSALYFCASSSNPGPSSYNSPLHFGNGTRLTVT.